These 31 T cell receptor beta chains came from one sample sequenced in a study of a mutant IDH1 vaccine in newly diagnosed glioma. Their antigens are not known. As for time point: week 47, end of study. Each dose of the vaccine consisted of 300 ug of mutant IDH1 20-mer peptide, with topical imiquimod. Assay: immunoSEQ multiplex PCR; the TCRdb copy retains only in-frame clones and omits some. The profile shows 40,000 or so clones, approximately 86% of them singletons. The sample consisted of PBMCs, taken from a glioma patient whose treatment included an IDH1 peptide vaccine. Receptor source: a man aged 18 to 29 with glioma. Some clones in this sample may be carry-over from other donors' samples.

The chain recombines TRBV6-6 with TRBJ1-5; D gene ambiguous. Germline V lookup: CDR1 MNHNY, CDR2 SVGAGI (reference sequence). The CDR3 length is 13 residues. Between the trimmed V and J ends, which lost 2 bases and 7 bases, there was a span of 9 bases. This CDR3 is CASSYGDNQPQHF. The CDR3 region has the DNA TGTGCCAGCAGTTACGGGGATAACCAGCCCCAGCATTTT.

The chain couples TRBV2 to TRBJ1-2; D call uncertain. CDR1 is SNHLY and CDR2 is FYNNEI in the germline V gene. Trimming took off 6 bases at V and 2 bases at J, with 13 bases between the two ends. This CDR3 contains 14 residues. DNA for the CDR3: TGTGCCAGCAGCGTTTCTGAATGGAACTATGGCTACACCTTC. It specifies CASSVSEWNYGYTF.

The genes are TRBV18 and TRBJ2-3; D may be TRBD2 (6 bases). Trimming took off 4 bases at V and 5 bases at J, with 13 bases between the two ends. The CDR3 contains 14 residues. Germline V gives CDR1 KGHSH, CDR2 LQKENI. CDR3 DNA: TGTGCCAGCTCACGCGGGGACGTCCTAGATACGCAGTATTTT. Protein sequence: CASSRGDVLDTQYF.

V gene TRBV6-5 combines with J gene TRBJ1-5, with D unclear. In germline, CDR1 is MNHEY, CDR2 SVGAGI. Trimming cost V 0 bases and J 4 bases, with 13 bases left between them. This CDR3 has 16 residues. The CDR3 region has the DNA TGTGCCAGCAGTTACTCGAGGTCGGGCTTAAATCAGCCCCAGCATTTT. Translated, it gives CASSYSRSGLNQPQHF.

The V and J genes are TRBV5-1 and TRBJ1-1; TRBD1 matches 7 bases. This CDR3 spans 15 amino acids. Germline V gene sequence: CDR1 SGHRS, CDR2 YFSETQ. The V gene end was trimmed by 0 bases and the J gene end by 1 base; junction bases not matched to a gene: 3. The CDR3 sequence: CASSLGGTANTEAFF. The CDR3 DNA reads as TGCGCCAGCAGCTTGGGGGGGACAGCGAACACTGAAGCTTTCTTT.

This chain uses TRBV18 with TRBJ1-5; D unclear. CDR1 is KGHSH and CDR2 is LQKENI in the germline V gene. The CDR3 extends over 14 amino acids. The V gene lost 3 bases and the J gene lost 5 bases, with 11 bases spanning the gap. The CDR3 here is CASSPTVGDQPQHF. CDR3 bases: TGTGCCAGCTCACCTACAGTAGGAGATCAGCCCCAGCATTTT.

A note on this clone: The junction departs from germline at one end; a sequencing error may be responsible. The J gene is TRBJ2-7, the V gene TRBV19; tentatively, D is TRBD2 (7 bases). The CDR3 totals 9 residues. Germline CDR1 and CDR2: LNHDA and SQIVND (reference sequence). The CDR3 loop is CASGGADVF. DNA of the CDR3: TGTGCCAGTGGGGGGGCCGATGTCTTC. The full variable domain, with the rest looked up from reference TRBV19 and TRBJ2-7, is DGGITQSPKYLFRKEGQNVTLSCEQNLNHDAMYWYRQDPGQGLRLIYYSQIVNDFQKGDIAEGYSVSREKKESFPLTVTSAQKNPTAFYLCASGGADVFGPGTRLTVT.

This chain links TRBV5-1 with TRBJ1-3; 7 positions match TRBD1. The CDR3 is 16 residues long. With V trimmed by 0 bases and J by 4 bases, 7 bases remained unmatched. Germline CDR1 is SGHRS and CDR2 is YFSETQ. This chain's CDR3 is CASSLDSTGPGNTIYF. The CDR3 DNA reads as TGCGCCAGCAGCTTGGATTCGACAGGGCCCGGAAACACCATATATTTT.

The chain couples TRBV19 to TRBJ1-1; D unclear. This CDR3 is 15 amino acids long. Germline CDR1 and CDR2: LNHDA and SQIVND (reference sequence). V lost 4 bases and J lost 4, with 16 bases in between. CDR3 bases: TGTGCCAGTAGTAAGACTGGACCCTGGAGCACTGAAGCTTTCTTT. The encoded protein is CASSKTGPWSTEAFF.

This chain uses TRBV7-9 with TRBJ1-2, with 7 bases fitting TRBD1. This CDR3 spans 16 amino acids. The J segment lost 1 base and the V segment lost 1 base, leaving 6 bases of the junction unmatched. CDR1 and CDR2 from the germline V gene are SEHNR and FQNEAQ (reference sequence). The CDR3 DNA follows: TGTGCCAGCAGCTTAGGACTTCAGGGGGTTAACTATGGCTACACCTTC. As protein: CASSLGLQGVNYGYTF.

The CDR3 spells CASSEGWPYYEQYF. The CDR3 DNA follows: TGTGCCAGCAGTGAAGGCTGGCCGTACTACGAGCAGTACTTC. The chain employs TRBV6-1 and TRBJ2-7; D gene ambiguous. V lost 1 base and J 3 bases, leaving 10 bases between the germline ends. The V gene's germline CDR1 is MNHNS and CDR2 SASEGT. The CDR3 is made up of 14 amino acids.

This clone was observed once. CDR3 nucleotides: TGTGCCAGCAGTTTAAGATGGCGACCCGCGGGGGGGACGCAATATAGCAATCAGCCCCAGCATTTT. Translated, it gives CASSLRWRPAGGTQYSNQPQHF. The chain uses TRBV28 and TRBJ1-5, with D possibly being TRBD1 (5 bases). V shed 2 bases and J shed 0 bases, with 29 bases lying between them. The CDR3 spans 22 residues. CDR1 is MDHEN and CDR2 is SYDVKM in the germline V gene.

The CDR3 bases are TGTGCCAGCAGCTTAGCCCCGGTCGCAACACCCTCCATATATTTT. It yields the protein CASSLAPVATPSIYF. This chain joins TRBV7-9 and TRBJ1-3; D call uncertain. The germline V gene has CDR1 SEHNR and CDR2 FQNEAQ (reference sequence). The CDR3 totals 15 residues. V was trimmed by 0 bases and J by 11 bases, leaving 17 bases between them.

The gene calls are TRBV29-1 and TRBJ2-5, with TRBD1 identical over 7 bases. Germline trimming cut 3 bases from V and 5 bases from J; bases unmatched to any gene: 6. This CDR3 has 13 amino acids. The germline CDR1 and CDR2 sequences are SQVTM and ANQGSEA. CDR3 residues: CSVEQGVGETQYF. Here the CDR3 DNA reads TGCAGCGTTGAGCAGGGGGTCGGGGAGACCCAGTACTTC. Looking up the rest from reference TRBV29-1 and TRBJ2-5 gives the full variable domain: SAVISQKPSRDICQRGTSLTIQCQVDSQVTMMFWYRQQPGQSLTLIATANQGSEATYESGFVIDKFPISRPNLTFSTLTVSNMSPEDSSIYLCSVEQGVGETQYFGPGTRLLVL.

The chain couples TRBV6-5 to TRBJ1-2; 10 bases fit TRBD1. The J segment lost 8 bases and the V segment lost 6 bases, leaving 9 bases of the junction unmatched. CDR3 length: 14 amino acids. The germline V gene has CDR1 MNHEY and CDR2 SVGAGI. The CDR3 nucleotides are TGTGCCAGCAGCCCACGGGACAGGGGTCGGGGCTACACCTTC. Translating it yields CASSPRDRGRGYTF.

This chain connects TRBV2 to TRBJ2-7, with 8 positions matching TRBD2. The CDR3 length is 12 residues. Germline CDR1 and CDR2: SNHLY and FYNNEI. In DNA, the CDR3 is TGTGAGTCCCAGCGGGGGACCTACGAGCAGTACTTC. Translating gives CESQRGTYEQYF.

The V call is TRBV5-6, the J call TRBJ1-5; 7 bases line up with TRBD1. With 0 bases clipped from V and 7 bases from J, the junction kept 13 bases outside the gene matches. The germline gives CDR1 SGHDT, CDR2 YYEEEE. CDR3 size: 17 residues. CDR3 bases: TGTGCCAGCAGCTTGGACAGGGGAGATTATAGGTTGCAGCCCCAGCATTTT. Amino acid sequence: CASSLDRGDYRLQPQHF.

The chain is built from TRBV6-5 and TRBJ1-1, with D possibly TRBD1 on 5 matching bases. Trimming took off 5 bases at V and 3 bases at J, with 13 bases between the two ends. The CDR3 covers 14 residues. Germline V gives CDR1 MNHEY, CDR2 SVGAGI. The CDR3: CASSPPRQHTEAFF. For the CDR3, the DNA is TGTGCCAGCAGTCCCCCGCGACAGCACACTGAAGCTTTCTTT.

The chain uses TRBV5-1 and TRBJ1-1, with TRBD1 as a possible D gene (6 bases). V was shortened by 0 bases and J by 3 bases, with 12 bases between the two germline ends. CDR1 and CDR2 (germline): SGHRS, YFSETQ. The length of the CDR3 is 15 residues. The CDR3 DNA sequence: TGCGCCAGCAGCTTGGCCGGGGGGGCCTACACTGAAGCTTTCTTT. Translating it yields CASSLAGGAYTEAFF.

The V gene is TRBV11-2, the J gene TRBJ2-5, with 12 bases matching TRBD1. Per the germline V gene, CDR1 is SGHAT and CDR2 is FQNNGV. CDR3 size: 17 residues. J gave up 5 bases and V 3 bases, and 10 bases lay outside the gene matches. CDR3 amino acids: CASSLGTGGGVGETQYF. As DNA, the CDR3 is TGTGCCAGCAGCTTGGGGACAGGGGGCGGGGTTGGGGAGACCCAGTACTTC.

The chain carries TRBV4-1 and TRBJ2-2; D possibly uses TRBD1 or TRBD2 (5 bases each). The germline V gene encodes CDR1 MGHRA and CDR2 YSYEKL. CDR3 length equals 15 residues. Trimming took 0 bases from V and 6 from J, leaving 11 bases between them. Written as DNA, the CDR3 is TGCGCCAGCAGCCAAGAGTCGAGGGACCCCGGGGAGCTGTTTTTT. This translates into CASSQESRDPGELFF.

The CDR3, as DNA: TGTGCCAGCAGCCGAACCGGAAAGAATGAGCAGTTCTTC. Amino acids: CASSRTGKNEQFF. The chain recombines TRBV4-2 with TRBJ2-1; no definite D call. With 4 bases removed from V and 7 bases from J, the gap between germline ends came to 11 bases. The germline V gene encodes CDR1 LGHNA and CDR2 YNFKEQ. The CDR3 is made up of 13 amino acids.

V usage is TRBV7-2 and J usage is TRBJ2-1; no definite D call. This CDR3 is built from 15 residues. Deletions cut 6 bases from V and 3 bases from J, with 15 bases between. CDR1 and CDR2 from the germline V gene are SGHTA and FQGNSA. DNA for the CDR3: TGTGCCAGCAGACCTGGAAAGGGCGGCTACAATGAGCAGTTCTTC. Translating gives CASRPGKGGYNEQFF.

The CDR3 DNA reads as TGTGCCATCAGTGAGCCCGGACAGGGAGGACCTGAAGCTTTCTTT. Its protein product is CAISEPGQGGPEAFF. This chain uses TRBV10-3 with TRBJ1-1, with 8 bases lining up with TRBD1. CDR3 length equals 15 residues. From germline, CDR1 is ENHRY and CDR2 SYGVKD. After removal of 2 bases from V and 6 bases from J, the junction contained 8 bases not matched to a gene.

This clone was picked up one time. The chain employs TRBV4-1 and TRBJ2-1; 7 nucleotides align to TRBD1. V shed 2 bases and J 6 bases; nucleotides not matched to a gene: 10. The V gene's germline CDR1 is MGHRA and CDR2 YSYEKL. CDR3 length: 16 residues. CDR3 loop: CASSQFMGQRVNEQFF. CDR3 nucleotides: TGCGCCAGCAGCCAATTTATGGGACAGCGAGTCAATGAGCAGTTCTTC.

The rearrangement links TRBV29-1 to TRBJ2-3; the D gene could be TRBD1 or TRBD2 (10 bases each). This CDR3 comprises 19 residues. The ends were cut back, 5 bases at V and 0 bases at J, with 27 bases in the middle. CDR1 is SQVTM and CDR2 is ANQGSEA in the germline V gene. CDR3: CSVKGGQGLAGASTDTQYF. For the CDR3, the DNA is TGCAGCGTTAAAGGGGGACAGGGGCTAGCGGGGGCTAGCACAGATACGCAGTATTTT.

The chain links TRBV30 to TRBJ1-5, with 7 positions matching TRBD1. Germline V gives CDR1 GTSNPN, CDR2 SVGIG (reference sequence). CDR3 length equals 13 residues. J was trimmed by 5 bases and V by 3 bases; bases with no gene match: 4. The CDR3 nucleotides are TGTGCCTGGAGAAGGAGGGGGCATCAGCCCCAGCATTTT. Translating gives CAWRRRGHQPQHF.

The chain couples TRBV7-3 to TRBJ1-3; the D is unclear. Germline loops: CDR1 SGHTA, CDR2 FQGTGA. Trimming shortened V by 1 base and J by 1 base, and 14 bases separated the two germline ends. This CDR3 spans 17 amino acids. This chain's CDR3 is CASSLKDESASGNTIYF. CDR3 sequence (DNA): TGTGCCAGCAGCTTAAAGGATGAATCGGCATCTGGAAACACCATATATTTT.

This chain links TRBV2 with TRBJ1-3; D gene unclear. There are 13 residues in the CDR3. Germline CDR1 and CDR2: SNHLY and FYNNEI. Trimming stripped 10 bases from V and 1 base from J, with 11 bases between. DNA of the CDR3: TGTGCCACCTTACATGAATCTGGAAACACCATATATTTT. This gives the protein CATLHESGNTIYF.

The genes are TRBV5-4 and TRBJ1-5; D is possibly TRBD1 (6 bases). The germline CDR1 and CDR2 sequences are SGHNT and YYREEE (reference sequence). V lost 4 bases and J 3 bases, leaving 17 bases between the germline ends. The length of the CDR3 is 16 residues. The CDR3 DNA sequence: TGTGCCAGCAGCCAGGGGAGGACAGATCCCAATCAGCCCCAGCATTTT. Translation: CASSQGRTDPNQPQHF.

This clone occurred a few times. This rearrangement joins TRBV7-2 to TRBJ1-5; a possible D gene is TRBD1 (5 bases). CDR1 and CDR2 (germline): SGHTA, FQGNSA. Trimming stripped 10 bases from V and 7 bases from J, with 17 bases between. This CDR3 has 13 residues. The CDR3 nucleotides are TGTGCCACCTCCGGCGGGGGATGGCAGCCCCAGCATTTT. It is translated as CATSGGGWQPQHF.